One sample yielded the 32 T cell receptor beta chains listed below, sequenced in a study of early T cells in non-severe SARS-CoV-2 infection. TCRdb used MiXCR to reprocess the 5' RACE reads, holding one entry per CDR3 protein. The sample carries approximately 90,000 distinct CDR3 sequences, roughly 15% recorded once. This material consisted of whole blood, taken at baseline. These receptors were obtained from an adult who was a healthcare worker with PCR-confirmed SARS-CoV-2 infection or an uninfected control (not recorded which).

This clonotype was seen at least ten times. The rearrangement links TRBV2 to TRBJ2-7, with TRBD2 identical over 10 bases. Germline CDR1 reads SNHLY; CDR2 reads FYNNEI. CDR3 size: 15 residues. Trimming removed 6 bases from V and 5 bases from J; junction bases left unmatched: 10. The CDR3 coding sequence is TGTGCCAGCAGGCTAGCGGGAGCCCGAAGGAACGAGCAGTACTTC. Protein: CASRLAGARRNEQYF.

Many counts were recorded for this clonotype. The CDR3 protein is CASSYSTNPGQLGSPLHF. As DNA, the CDR3 is TGTGCCAGCAGTTACTCGACAAATCCCGGGCAACTTGGGTCACCCCTCCACTTT. This rearrangement joins TRBV6-5 to TRBJ1-6; no clear D. The CDR3 is 18 residues long. The V gene lost 0 bases and the J gene lost 10 bases, with 22 bases spanning the gap. Germline loops: CDR1 MNHEY, CDR2 SVGAGI.

The rearrangement joins TRBV28 to TRBJ2-7, with 8 bases fitting TRBD1. V shed 3 bases and J 5 bases; nucleotides not matched to a gene: 6. The germline CDR1 and CDR2 sequences are MDHEN and SYDVKM. CDR3 length: 14 amino acids. CDR3 residues: CASSLSGGENEQYF. The CDR3 bases are TGTGCCAGCAGTTTGTCAGGGGGCGAAAACGAGCAGTACTTC.

This clonotype was detected only a few times. The rearrangement joins TRBV7-3 to TRBJ2-6; 8 bases line up with TRBD1. This CDR3 has 15 residues. V dropped 5 bases and J dropped 5; count of bases not matched to a gene: 5. Germline CDR1 SGHTA, CDR2 FQGTGA. The CDR3 nucleotides are TGTGCCAGCAGCCCAGGACAGGGTAGGGCCAACGTCCTGACTTTC. Amino acid sequence: CASSPGQGRANVLTF.

This clonotype occurred a few times. The rearrangement links TRBV6-2 or TRBV6-3 to TRBJ2-6; D uncertain. Germline V gene sequence: CDR1 MNHEY, CDR2 SVGEGT. V lost 2 bases and J lost 0, with 2 bases in between. The length of the CDR3 is 14 residues. The CDR3 bases are TGTGCCAGCAGTTACCTCTCTGGGGCCAACGTCCTGACTTTC. Protein sequence: CASSYLSGANVLTF.

This clonotype was seen a handful of times. The genes are TRBV27 and TRBJ1-1, with no clear D. Per germline, CDR1 MNHEY and CDR2 SMNVEV (reference sequence). This CDR3 has 13 residues. V was pared by 5 bases and J by 1 base, with 8 bases between. The CDR3: CASSRSSNTEAFF. In DNA, the CDR3 is TGTGCCAGCAGTAGATCCTCGAACACTGAAGCTTTCTTT.

Only one count was recorded for this clonotype. J is TRBJ2-5 and V is TRBV2; weak D call: TRBD2 (5 bases). The germline V gene encodes CDR1 SNHLY and CDR2 FYNNEI. V dropped 4 bases and J dropped 3 bases, with 6 bases sitting between them. The CDR3 runs 12 residues. The DNA for the CDR3 is TGTGCCAGCAGTGTCGGGGAAGAGACCCAGTACTTC. Protein product: CASSVGEETQYF.

Many counts were recorded for this clonotype. Its ends do not fully match the called genes, so a read error is possible. The rearrangement joins TRBV6-1 to TRBJ1-3; 7 nucleotides line up with TRBD1. The germline CDR1 and CDR2 sequences are MNHNS and SASEGT. This CDR3 is 16 amino acids long. The chain's CDR3 is CASSASTGPSENTIYF. The CDR3 DNA sequence: TGTGCCAGCAGTGCCTCGACAGGGCCCTCTGAAAACACCATATATTTT.

This chain joins TRBV18 and TRBJ2-1, with 8 bases fitting TRBD2. Per germline, CDR1 KGHSH and CDR2 LQKENI. The V segment lost 5 bases and the J segment 7 bases; nucleotides outside the gene matches: 10. There are 15 residues in the CDR3. The CDR3 loop is CASSAGTSGWNEQFF. DNA for the CDR3: TGTGCCAGCTCAGCCGGGACTAGTGGGTGGAATGAGCAGTTCTTC.

This chain links TRBV7-8 with TRBJ1-4, with 7 bases lining up with TRBD1. Trimming took 4 bases from V and 2 from J; bases not matched to a gene: 4. This CDR3 spans 15 amino acids. CDR1 SGHVS and CDR2 FQNEAQ come from the germline V gene. In DNA, the CDR3 is TGTGCCAGCAGCTCTACAGGGGTGACTAATGAAAAACTGTTTTTT. It specifies CASSSTGVTNEKLFF.

This clonotype was seen only a few times. The chain employs TRBV5-1 and TRBJ2-3; D not certain. With 7 bases removed from V and 2 bases from J, the gap between germline ends came to 8 bases. Germline lookup yields CDR1 SGHRS and CDR2 YFSETQ. This CDR3 spans 12 amino acids. The CDR3 coding sequence is TGCGCCAGCGCCGCCCCCACAGATACGCAGTATTTT. Translation gives CASAAPTDTQYF.

The V call is TRBV7-7, the J call TRBJ2-7; D remains unclear. There are 12 residues in the CDR3. CDR1 is SSHAT and CDR2 is FNYEAQ in the germline V gene (reference sequence). V lost 7 bases to trimming and J lost 4 bases, with 11 bases between them. The chain's CDR3 is CASTQRDYEQYF. CDR3 in DNA: TGTGCCAGCACCCAAAGAGATTACGAGCAGTACTTC.

This clonotype appeared a few times. The CDR3 reads CASSLEGTGTEKLFF. CDR3 sequence (DNA): TGTGCCAGCAGCTTAGAAGGGACAGGCACGGAAAAACTGTTTTTT. V usage is TRBV7-2 and J usage is TRBJ1-4; 8 positions match TRBD1. J lost 8 bases, V lost 1 base, and 6 bases had no gene match. The CDR3 loop spans 15 amino acids. The germline V gene has CDR1 SGHTA and CDR2 FQGNSA.

The chain carries TRBV3-1 and TRBJ1-2, with D unclear. Between the trimmed V and J ends, which lost 1 base and 13 bases, there was a span of 19 bases. The CDR3 length is 14 residues. Germline V CDR1 and CDR2: LGHDT, YNNKEL (reference sequence). The CDR3 bases are TGTGCCAGCAGCCAAGGACGGAAAACGACGGCCTCCACCTTC. Protein product: CASSQGRKTTASTF. Full variable domain (outside the CDR3, taken from reference TRBV3-1 and TRBJ1-2): DTAVSQTPKYLVTQMGNDKSIKCEQNLGHDTMYWYKQDSKKFLKIMFSYNNKELIINETVPNRFSPKSPDKAHLNLHINSLELGDSAVYFCASSQGRKTTASTFGSGTRLTVV.

V and J are TRBV19 and TRBJ2-2, with 10 bases identical to TRBD2. The CDR3 is 16 amino acids. Losses at the gene ends were 4 bases for V and 5 bases for J; bases not matched to a gene: 7. Germline values: CDR1 LNHDA, CDR2 SQIVND (reference sequence). CDR3 sequence (DNA): TGTGCCAGTAGTACGGCTAGCGGGAGAAGGACCGGGGAGCTGTTTTTT. It is translated as CASSTASGRRTGELFF.

The chain joins TRBV28 to TRBJ2-4, with 7 nucleotides matching TRBD2. V dropped 3 bases and J dropped 0; count of bases not matched to a gene: 8. CDR1 and CDR2 (germline): MDHEN, SYDVKM. The CDR3 is 17 residues long. CDR3 DNA: TGTGCCAGCAGTTTGGTCCGGGGGGAACTAGCCAAAAACATTCAGTACTTC. Translating it yields CASSLVRGELAKNIQYF. Supplemented by reference TRBV28 and TRBJ2-4, the full variable domain reads DVKVTQSSRYLVKRTGEKVFLECVQDMDHENMFWYRQDPGLGLRLIYFSYDVKMKEKGDIPEGYSVSREKKERFSLILESASTNQTSMYLCASSLVRGELAKNIQYFGAGTRLSVL.

This clonotype occurred a few times. The chain carries TRBV6-6 and TRBJ2-1; D possibly corresponds to TRBD2 (6 bases). From germline, CDR1 is MNHNY and CDR2 SVGAGI (reference sequence). The CDR3 runs 16 residues. The germline V and J ends were trimmed by 8 bases and 4 bases, with 21 bases remaining between them. CDR3 sequence (DNA): TGTGCCAGCGGGTCTCCTACTAGCTCGAGGTACAATGAGCAGTTCTTC. Translation: CASGSPTSSRYNEQFF.

This clonotype was found a few times. This chain links TRBV6-1 with TRBJ2-7, with D perhaps matching TRBD1 or TRBD2 (5 bases each). CDR1 and CDR2 from the germline V gene are MNHNS and SASEGT. The CDR3 contains 13 residues. V lost 5 bases and J 3 bases, leaving 11 bases between the germline ends. The CDR3 sequence: CASSSGPRYEQYF. DNA for the CDR3: TGTGCCAGCAGTTCGGGGCCGCGCTACGAGCAGTACTTC.

This clonotype appeared many times. This chain joins TRBV10-3 and TRBJ2-1; TRBD2 is a possible D gene (6 bases). Looked up from germline, CDR1 is ENHRY and CDR2 is SYGVKD. The V gene lost 2 bases and the J gene lost 7 bases, with 12 bases spanning the gap. The length of the CDR3 is 14 residues. CDR3 protein: CAISEESGLNEQFF. In DNA form, the CDR3 reads TGTGCCATCAGTGAGGAAAGCGGGCTTAATGAGCAGTTCTTC.

In this sample, this clonotype turned up a few times. The chain is built from TRBV20-1 and TRBJ1-1; TRBD1 might be the D (6 bases). The germline gives CDR1 DFQATT, CDR2 SNEGSKA (reference sequence). This CDR3 region has 11 residues. V lost 3 bases to trimming and J lost 7 bases, with 9 bases between them. In nucleotides, the CDR3 is TGCAGTGCTAGTTCGGGACATGAAGCTTTCTTT. It codes for CSASSGHEAFF.

A few counts support this clonotype. The V call is TRBV30, the J call TRBJ2-7; 8 bases are a match to TRBD1. Looked up from germline, CDR1 is GTSNPN and CDR2 is SVGIG (reference sequence). The CDR3 length is 13 residues. Trimming took 0 bases from V and 6 from J; bases not matched to a gene: 4. CDR3 protein: CAWSVGGTGEQYF. Written as DNA, the CDR3 is TGTGCCTGGAGTGTGGGCGGGACAGGCGAGCAGTACTTC.

The rearrangement joins TRBV11-2 to TRBJ2-2; the D gene is possibly TRBD1 (6 bases). The CDR3 loop spans 13 amino acids. Germline CDR1 SGHAT, CDR2 FQNNGV. Trimming left V 5 bases short and J 4 bases short, with 8 bases between. CDR3: CASSRDITGELFF. As DNA, the CDR3 is TGTGCCAGCAGCCGGGACATCACCGGGGAGCTGTTTTTT.

This sequence joins TRBV10-2 and TRBJ2-3; TRBD2 matches 8 bases. The germline CDR1 and CDR2 sequences are WSHSY and SAAADI. J gave up 4 bases and V 8 bases, and 11 bases lay outside the gene matches. This CDR3 is built from 15 residues. Here the CDR3 reads CASGPGLVIADTQYF. The CDR3 DNA is TGCGCCAGCGGTCCGGGACTAGTAATCGCAGATACGCAGTATTTT.

The chain couples TRBV4-1 to TRBJ2-2; tentatively, D is TRBD1 or TRBD2 (6 bases each). The V end lost 1 base, the J end lost 3 bases, and 15 bases lay between the germline ends. This CDR3 is built from 17 residues. The germline V gene encodes CDR1 MGHRA and CDR2 YSYEKL. This CDR3 reads CASSQVGSGADTGELFF. DNA for the CDR3: TGCGCCAGCAGCCAAGTCGGATCGGGGGCAGACACCGGGGAGCTGTTTTTT.

The V and J genes are TRBV20-1 and TRBJ2-1, with TRBD2 matching over 7 bases. Germline V CDR1 and CDR2: DFQATT, SNEGSKA (reference sequence). This CDR3 has 15 amino acids. Trimming at V came to 0 bases and at J to 3 bases, leaving 5 bases not matched to a gene. Written as DNA, the CDR3 is TGCAGTGCTAGAGACCCTGGGGGGGGCTACAATGAGCAGTTCTTC. It is translated as CSARDPGGGYNEQFF.

The V gene is TRBV12-3 or TRBV12-4, the J gene TRBJ2-1; D may be TRBD1 (6 bases). V lost 5 bases to trimming and J lost 6 bases, with 17 bases between them. The CDR3 is made up of 15 amino acids. CDR3 sequence reads: CASSAGQSPFNEQFF. CDR3 sequence (DNA): TGTGCCAGCAGTGCAGGACAGTCACCGTTCAATGAGCAGTTCTTC.

V and J are TRBV6-6 and TRBJ2-7; possible D gene TRBD1, 7 bases. The V gene lost 7 bases and the J gene lost 3 bases, with 13 bases spanning the gap. The CDR3 runs 13 residues. Germline lookup yields CDR1 MNHNY and CDR2 SVGAGI (reference sequence). CDR3: CASTRGTHYEQYF. In nucleotides, the CDR3 is TGTGCCAGCACCAGGGGGACTCACTACGAGCAGTACTTC.

V is TRBV11-3 and J is TRBJ2-1, with D perhaps TRBD2 (6 bases). In germline, CDR1 is SGHNT, CDR2 YENEEA. V was clipped by 5 bases and J by 9 bases, with 14 bases between them. The CDR3 runs 13 residues. For the CDR3, the DNA is TGTGCCAGCAGCCCAGGGACTTACGGTGAGCAGTTCTTC. Translated, it gives CASSPGTYGEQFF.

The chain carries TRBV28 and TRBJ1-2; a possible D gene is TRBD1 (6 bases). Germline lookup yields CDR1 MDHEN and CDR2 SYDVKM. V was clipped by 4 bases and J by 2 bases, with 20 bases between them. The CDR3 loop spans 17 amino acids. The CDR3 DNA reads as TGTGCCAGCAGTTCGATAATACAGGGAGAAGTCAACTATGGCTACACCTTC. It is translated as CASSSIIQGEVNYGYTF.

This clonotype was seen a handful of times. This rearrangement joins TRBV18 to TRBJ1-5, with 7 bases lining up with TRBD1. The CDR3 contains 13 residues. CDR1 KGHSH and CDR2 LQKENI come from the germline V gene. After removal of 8 bases from V and 3 bases from J, the junction contained 4 bases not matched to a gene. The CDR3 DNA sequence: TGTGCCAGCCAGGGACAGTTCAATCAGCCCCAGCATTTT. The encoded protein is CASQGQFNQPQHF.

This rearrangement joins TRBV9 to TRBJ2-3; 12 bases line up with TRBD2. J lost 6 bases, V lost 2 bases, and 7 bases had no gene match. The CDR3 contains 16 residues. Germline V gene sequence: CDR1 SGDLS, CDR2 YYNGEE. Written as DNA, the CDR3 is TGTGCCAGCAGCGTTCTAGCGGGAGGGCTGGTGGATACGCAGTATTTT. Its protein is CASSVLAGGLVDTQYF.

The chain has TRBV30 and TRBJ2-7; 7 bases line up with TRBD2. The germline V gene encodes CDR1 GTSNPN and CDR2 SVGIG (reference sequence). The V and J ends lost 3 bases and 0 bases, in that order; junction bases with no gene match: 8. This CDR3 has 15 residues. DNA for the CDR3: TGTGCCTGGAGCTGGGGGACTATTAGCTCCTACGAGCAGTACTTC. Translation: CAWSWGTISSYEQYF.